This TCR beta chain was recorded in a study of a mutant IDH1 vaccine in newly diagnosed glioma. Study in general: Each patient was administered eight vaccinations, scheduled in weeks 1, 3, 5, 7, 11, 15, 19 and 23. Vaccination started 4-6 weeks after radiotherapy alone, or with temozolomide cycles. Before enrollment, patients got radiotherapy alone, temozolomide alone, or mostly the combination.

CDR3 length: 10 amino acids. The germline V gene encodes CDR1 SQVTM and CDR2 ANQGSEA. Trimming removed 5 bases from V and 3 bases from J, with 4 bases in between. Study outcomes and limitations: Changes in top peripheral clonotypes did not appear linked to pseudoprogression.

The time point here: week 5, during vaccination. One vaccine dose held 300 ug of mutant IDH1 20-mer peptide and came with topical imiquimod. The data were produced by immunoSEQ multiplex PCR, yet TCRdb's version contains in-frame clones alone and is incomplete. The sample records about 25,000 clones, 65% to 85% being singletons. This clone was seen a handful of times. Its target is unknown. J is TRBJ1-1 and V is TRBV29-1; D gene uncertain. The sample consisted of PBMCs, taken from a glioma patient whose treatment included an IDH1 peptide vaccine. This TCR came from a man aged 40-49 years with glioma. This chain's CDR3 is CSVRHTEAFF. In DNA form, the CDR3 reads TGCAGCGTTAGACACACTGAAGCTTTCTTT.